This T cell receptor beta chain was sequenced in a study of T cells in localized non-small cell lung cancer. Per the germline V gene, CDR1 is MNHNS and CDR2 is SASEGT. The CDR3 runs to 13 residues. Trimming stripped 1 base from V and 4 bases from J, with 7 bases between. Clones were read by immunoSEQ multiplex PCR, and TCRdb kept only the in-frame ones, dropping some. The data contain 70,000 to 80,000 clones, 88% of them singletons. Sequencing was performed on peripheral blood, taken before any cancer treatment. The chain is built from TRBV6-1 and TRBJ1-2, with D hard to call. The sequence was obtained from a woman between 40 and 69 years old with stage I squamous cell lung carcinoma. The CDR3 region is CASSEGQTYGYTF. The CDR3 DNA is TGTGCCAGCAGTGAAGGACAAACCTATGGCTACACCTTC.